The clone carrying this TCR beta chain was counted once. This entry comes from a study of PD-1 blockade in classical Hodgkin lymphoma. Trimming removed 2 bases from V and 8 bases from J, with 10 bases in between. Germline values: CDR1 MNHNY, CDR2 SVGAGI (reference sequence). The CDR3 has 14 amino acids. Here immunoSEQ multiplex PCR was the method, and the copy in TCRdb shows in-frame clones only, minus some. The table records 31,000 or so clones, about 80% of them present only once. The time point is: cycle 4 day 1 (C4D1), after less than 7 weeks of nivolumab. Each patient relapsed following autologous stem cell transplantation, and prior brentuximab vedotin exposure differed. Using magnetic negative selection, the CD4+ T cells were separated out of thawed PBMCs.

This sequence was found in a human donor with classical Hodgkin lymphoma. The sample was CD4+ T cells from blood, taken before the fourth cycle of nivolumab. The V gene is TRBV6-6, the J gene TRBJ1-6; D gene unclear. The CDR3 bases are TGTGCCAGCAGTTACGAACAGCACCATTCACCCCTCCACTTT. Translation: CASSYEQHHSPLHF.